The 14 T cell receptor beta chains presented below share a single source sample, sequenced in a study of blood T cell repertoires in COVID-19. This table comes from immunoSEQ multiplex PCR, and its TCRdb copy is limited to in-frame clones, with some not included. The sample holds some 200,000 clones, 75% to 85% seen once. Input material: PBMCs or T cells enriched from blood (not recorded which). The receptor set was obtained from a man aged 40-49 years who had recovered from COVID-19.

The chain uses TRBV27 and TRBJ2-1; D might be TRBD2 (5 bases). The CDR3 length is 15 residues. Germline CDR1 is MNHEY and CDR2 is SMNVEV (reference sequence). V lost 2 bases to trimming and J lost 2 bases, with 10 bases between them. CDR3 nucleotide sequence: TGTGCCAGCAGTTTAACCCCTAGCCCCTACAATGAGCAGTTCTTC. Amino acids: CASSLTPSPYNEQFF.

The rearrangement joins TRBV27 to TRBJ1-1; possibly TRBD1 for D (6 bases). From germline, CDR1 is MNHEY and CDR2 SMNVEV (reference sequence). V lost 0 bases, J lost 5 bases, and 19 bases lay in between. The CDR3 is 17 amino acids. CDR3 DNA: TGTGCCAGCAGTTTATCCCATCAACAGGGCTGGGGGACTGAAGCTTTCTTT. It specifies CASSLSHQQGWGTEAFF.

This clone was seen more than once but under ten times. The V and J genes are TRBV19 and TRBJ1-2; TRBD1 agrees at 10 bases. J gave up 4 bases and V 8 bases, and 19 bases lay outside the gene matches. The CDR3 is 18 amino acids. Germline V lookup: CDR1 LNHDA, CDR2 SQIVND (reference sequence). The DNA of the CDR3 is TGTGCCAGTTTTCAGGACAGGGGGAATGAGTATGGCTTCTATGGCTACACCTTC. The encoded protein is CASFQDRGNEYGFYGYTF.

This rearrangement joins TRBV14 to TRBJ2-1; 14 bases line up with TRBD2. The CDR3 runs to 18 residues. With V trimmed by 4 bases and J by 0 bases, 5 bases remained unmatched. Germline CDR1 is SGHDN and CDR2 is FVKESK. This CDR3 reads CASSPGLAGGSSYNEQFF. The DNA of the CDR3 is TGTGCCAGCAGCCCCGGACTAGCGGGGGGTAGCTCCTACAATGAGCAGTTCTTC.

The chain employs TRBV29-1 and TRBJ2-1; 9 bases line up with TRBD1. This CDR3 has 13 residues. In germline, CDR1 is SQVTM, CDR2 ANQGSEA. Unmatched junction bases numbered 5, after V lost 5 bases and J lost 6 bases. CDR3 nucleotides: TGCAGCGTTTCCGCGACAGGGGGCAATGAGCAGTTCTTC. This translates into CSVSATGGNEQFF.

The chain links TRBV27 to TRBJ1-4; D is unclear. The V end lost 5 bases, the J end lost 7 bases, and 17 bases lay between the germline ends. The germline CDR1 and CDR2 sequences are MNHEY and SMNVEV (reference sequence). The CDR3 has 15 residues. CDR3 sequence (DNA): TGTGCCAGCAGTGGGATGGCAGCGGGCAGTGAAAAACTGTTTTTT. It specifies CASSGMAAGSEKLFF.

The chain recombines TRBV6-5 with TRBJ1-1, with TRBD1 identical over 7 bases. Germline CDR1 and CDR2: MNHEY and SVGAGI. Trimming removed 5 bases from V and 4 bases from J; junction bases left unmatched: 4. The CDR3 contains 13 residues. This CDR3 is CASSRGQGTEAFF. The CDR3 coding sequence is TGTGCCAGCAGTAGGGGGCAGGGCACTGAAGCTTTCTTT.

V is TRBV5-1 and J is TRBJ1-6; D may be TRBD1 (5 bases). Germline CDR1 is SGHRS and CDR2 is YFSETQ. The CDR3 sequence is 15 residues long. Trimming removed 0 bases from V and 6 bases from J, with 10 bases in between. CDR3: CASSLVGVVNSPLHF. The DNA of the CDR3 is TGCGCCAGCAGCTTGGTAGGGGTTGTTAATTCACCCCTCCACTTT.

In regard to this clone: Other DNA sequences from this sample encode an identical CDR3 as well. The rearrangement joins TRBV5-1 to TRBJ2-7, with 7 positions matching TRBD2. Losses at the gene ends were 3 bases for V and 5 bases for J; bases not matched to a gene: 8. This CDR3 is 14 amino acids long. Germline-derived CDR1 and CDR2 are SGHRS and YFSETQ. The chain's CDR3 is CASSSGTGGNEQYF. The CDR3 nucleotides are TGCGCCAGCAGCTCTGGGACGGGAGGAAACGAGCAGTACTTC. The full variable domain, with the rest looked up from reference TRBV5-1 and TRBJ2-7, is KAGVTQTPRYLIKTRGQQVTLSCSPISGHRSVSWYQQTPGQGLQFLFEYFSETQRNKGNFPGRFSGRQFSNSRSEMNVSTLELGDSALYLCASSSGTGGNEQYFGPGTRLTVT.

The chain joins TRBV5-8 to TRBJ1-2; no firm D call. Germline CDR1 is SGHTS and CDR2 is YDEGEE. The CDR3 runs 14 residues. V was trimmed by 1 base and J by 1 base, leaving 8 bases between them. CDR3 region: CASSLMGLNYGYTF. CDR3 DNA: TGTGCCAGCAGCTTGATGGGCCTTAACTATGGCTACACCTTC.

The chain recombines TRBV24-1 with TRBJ2-2; no reliable D call. Germline loops: CDR1 KGHDR, CDR2 SFDVKD. Trimming removed 6 bases at V and 0 bases at J, with 10 bases between. The CDR3 runs 15 residues. The CDR3 bases are TGTGCCACCAGTACCCCTTACACGAACACCGGGGAGCTGTTTTTT. Translated: CATSTPYTNTGELFF.

The sample holds a few counts of this clone. The chain joins TRBV6-5 to TRBJ1-2; the match to TRBD1 covers 9 bases. The CDR3 totals 16 residues. J was trimmed by 6 bases and V by 2 bases; bases with no gene match: 10. Germline CDR1 is MNHEY and CDR2 is SVGAGI. The CDR3 sequence: CASSYLFTGGAHGYTF. As DNA, the CDR3 is TGTGCCAGCAGTTACCTTTTCACAGGGGGCGCGCATGGCTACACCTTC.

In the case of this clone: This sample includes further DNA sequences coding for the same CDR3. The chain uses TRBV6-5 and TRBJ1-1; D unresolved. V dropped 0 bases and J dropped 1 base, with 3 bases sitting between them. Germline V lookup: CDR1 MNHEY, CDR2 SVGAGI. The CDR3 has 13 amino acids. The CDR3 DNA is TGTGCCAGCAGTTACTCCAGGAACACTGAAGCTTTCTTT. It yields the protein CASSYSRNTEAFF.

The gene calls are TRBV7-6 and TRBJ2-1; TRBD1 is a possible D gene (5 bases). The CDR3 sequence is 15 residues long. CDR1 is SGHVS, CDR2 FNYEAQ, per germline. With 1 base removed from V and 6 bases from J, the gap between germline ends came to 13 bases. CDR3 in DNA: TGTGCCAGCAGCTTAGATATAGGGGATCCCAATGAGCAGTTCTTC. Protein product: CASSLDIGDPNEQFF.